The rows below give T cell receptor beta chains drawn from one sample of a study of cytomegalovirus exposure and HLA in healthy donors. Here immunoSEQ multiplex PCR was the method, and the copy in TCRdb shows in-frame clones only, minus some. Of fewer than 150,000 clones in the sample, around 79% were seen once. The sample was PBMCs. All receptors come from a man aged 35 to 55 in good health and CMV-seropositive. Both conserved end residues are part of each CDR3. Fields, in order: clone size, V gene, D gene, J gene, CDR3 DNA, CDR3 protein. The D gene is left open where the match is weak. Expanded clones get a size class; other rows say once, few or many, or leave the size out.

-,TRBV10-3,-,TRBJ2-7,TGTGCCATCAATGATGGACACAACGAGCAGTACTTC,CAINDGHNEQYF
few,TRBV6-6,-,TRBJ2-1,TGTGCCAGCAGTTACTCCCCCCAAGGGGGGCAGTTCTTC,CASSYSPQGGQFF
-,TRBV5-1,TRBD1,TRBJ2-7,TGCGCCAGCAGCTTGGGACAGGGGGCTTACGAGCAGTACTTC,CASSLGQGAYEQYF
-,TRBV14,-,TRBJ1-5,TGTGCCAGCAGCCCTTTAGGAGGGCCCCAGCATTTT,CASSPLGGPQHF
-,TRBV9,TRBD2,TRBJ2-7,TGTGCCAGCAGCGTAGCTCCTAGCGGTGCGTCCTACGAGCAGTACTTC,CASSVAPSGASYEQYF
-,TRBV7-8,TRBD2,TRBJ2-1,TGTGCCAGCAGCCCATGGACTAGCGGGACTTTGGGTGAGCAGTTCTTC,CASSPWTSGTLGEQFF
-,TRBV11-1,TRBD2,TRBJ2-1,TGTGCCAGCAGCCTCGGGACTAGCGGGAAAAATGAGCAGTTCTTC,CASSLGTSGKNEQFF
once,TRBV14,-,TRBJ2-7,TGTGCCAGCAGCCGAACACCACTATACGAGCAGTACTTC,CASSRTPLYEQYF
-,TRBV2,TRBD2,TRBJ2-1,TGTGCCACCCAAGGACTAGCGGGAGTGAATGAGCAGTTCTTC,CATQGLAGVNEQFF
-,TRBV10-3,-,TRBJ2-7,TGTGCCACCAAATCACAGGAGTACGAGCAGTACTTC,CATKSQEYEQYF
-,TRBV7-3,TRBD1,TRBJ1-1,TGTGCCAGCAGCCTTCACGGACAGGGAAACACTGAAGCTTTCTTT,CASSLHGQGNTEAFF
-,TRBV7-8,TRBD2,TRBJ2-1,TGTGCCAGCAGCTCACGCGGAGCAGCGGGATACTCCTACAATGAGCAGTTCTTC,CASSSRGAAGYSYNEQFF
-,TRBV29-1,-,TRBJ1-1,TGCAGCGTGACTGGGGGGGGATCGAACACTGAAGCTTTCTTT,CSVTGGGSNTEAFF
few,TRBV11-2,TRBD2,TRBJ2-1,TGTGCCAGCAGCTTAGAACGACTAGCTGGTGAGCAGTTCTTC,CASSLERLAGEQFF
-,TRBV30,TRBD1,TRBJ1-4,TGTGCCTGGACCGGACAGGTCTCTGAAAAACTGTTTTTT,CAWTGQVSEKLFF
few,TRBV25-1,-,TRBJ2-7,TGTGCCAGCAGTGACAACTTACGGGGAGTCCACGAGCAGTACTTC,CASSDNLRGVHEQYF
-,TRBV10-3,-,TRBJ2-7,TGTGCCATCAGTGAAGTCCCTAGAGCAGGGTCCTACGAGCAGTACTTC,CAISEVPRAGSYEQYF
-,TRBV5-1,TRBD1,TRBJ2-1,TGCGCCAGCACGGAGGACAGGGCCCACAATGAGCAGTTCTTC,CASTEDRAHNEQFF
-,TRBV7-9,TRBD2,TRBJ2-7,TGTGCCAGCAGCCCCGTGGGGCGGGAGGGGGAGCAGTACTTC,CASSPVGREGEQYF
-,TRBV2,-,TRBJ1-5,TGTGCCAGCAGCTCGCAGGGCCGCAATCAGCCCCAGCATTTT,CASSSQGRNQPQHF
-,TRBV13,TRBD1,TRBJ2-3,TGTGCCAGCAGCTCACGGGGACAGGGGGCATCAGATACGCAGTATTTT,CASSSRGQGASDTQYF
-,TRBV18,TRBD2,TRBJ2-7,TGTGCCAGCTCCTATGGGACTAGCGGGAGCTACGAGCAGTACTTC,CASSYGTSGSYEQYF
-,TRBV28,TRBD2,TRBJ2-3,TGTGCCAGCACTCCGGGAGGTAGCGGCACAGATACGCAGTATTTT,CASTPGGSGTDTQYF
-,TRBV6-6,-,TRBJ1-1,TGTGCCAGCAGTTACGAGTCGGGGAAAGGGGAAGCTTTCTTT,CASSYESGKGEAFF
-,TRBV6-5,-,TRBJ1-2,TGTGCCAGCAGTTACGGGGGGGACTATGGCTACACCTTC,CASSYGGDYGYTF
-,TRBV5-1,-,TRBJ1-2,TGCGCCAGCAGCTTGACAGGGCACTATGGCTACACCTTC,CASSLTGHYGYTF
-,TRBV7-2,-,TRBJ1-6,TGTGCCAGCAGCTTAGGCCCGGGAAATTCACCCCTCCACTTT,CASSLGPGNSPLHF
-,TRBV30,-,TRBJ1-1,TGTGCCTGGAACTCCTGGAGGGGTCCGAACACTGAAGCTTTCTTT,CAWNSWRGPNTEAFF
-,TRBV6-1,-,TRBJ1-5,TGTGCCAGCAACGGACAGTGGAATCAGCCCCAGCATTTT,CASNGQWNQPQHF
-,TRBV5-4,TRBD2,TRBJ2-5,TGTGCCAGCAGCTTGGGCGGGAGAGGGGAGACCCAGTACTTC,CASSLGGRGETQYF
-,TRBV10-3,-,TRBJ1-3,TGTGCCATCAGTGAGGCGGGGGGCATTATTTCTGGAAACACCATATATTTT,CAISEAGGIISGNTIYF
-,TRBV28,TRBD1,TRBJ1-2,TGTGCCAGCAGTTTAAGGGACAGACTAAATGGCTACACCTTC,CASSLRDRLNGYTF
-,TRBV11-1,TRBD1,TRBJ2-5,TGTGCCAGCAGCTTTCGACGGCAGGGGGCTGAGACCCAGTACTTC,CASSFRRQGAETQYF
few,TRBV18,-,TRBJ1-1,TGTGCCAGCTCACCACTCGGGGGGGGAGGAGGGAACACTGAAGCTTTCTTT,CASSPLGGGGGNTEAFF
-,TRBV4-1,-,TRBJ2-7,TGCGCCAGCAGCCAAGTCAGGGACTCCTACGAGCAGTACTTC,CASSQVRDSYEQYF
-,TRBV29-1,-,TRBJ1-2,TGCAGCGCAGGACAGACCTATGGCTACACCTTC,CSAGQTYGYTF
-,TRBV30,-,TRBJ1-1,TGTGCCTGGAGTAAAGGTAGGGGGACCTCTGAAGCTTTCTTT,CAWSKGRGTSEAFF
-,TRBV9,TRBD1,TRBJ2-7,TGTGCCAGCAGCCCCCGGGACAGCCACGAGCAGTACTTC,CASSPRDSHEQYF
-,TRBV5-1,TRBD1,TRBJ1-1,TGCGCCAGCAGCTGGTCAGGGGGAACTGAAGCTTTCTTT,CASSWSGGTEAFF
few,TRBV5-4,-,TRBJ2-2,TGTGCCAGCAGCTTGGGGGGGACAATGAACACCGGGGAGCTGTTTTTT,CASSLGGTMNTGELFF
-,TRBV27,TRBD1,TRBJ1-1,TGTGCCACCAAGACAGGGCCTATGAACACTGAAGCTTTCTTT,CATKTGPMNTEAFF